What follows describes a single T cell receptor (beta chain). This specimen belongs to a study of blood T cell repertoires in COVID-19. Across the study: The samples span acute and convalescent COVID-19 from the United States, Italy and Spain. PBMCs, B-cell-depleted T cells, or T cells were the source of the cDNA or gDNA that made up the material.

Original processing methods: Counts of nucleated cells, estimated from reference gene primer amplification, were obtained. Some clones are missing from TCRdb's copy, which holds only in-frame ones; the method was immunoSEQ multiplex PCR. D and trimming come from the DNA, and the V and J calls and clone size come from that table. Of roughly 92,000 clones listed, nearly 90% were seen once; the top ten hold roughly 4.5%. The CDR3 is made up of 13 amino acids. The germline CDR1 and CDR2 sequences are LNHDA and SQIVND (reference sequence). Trimming removed 3 bases at V and 7 bases at J, with 12 bases between.

This sequence originates from a woman older than 75 with active or convalescent COVID-19. The chain couples TRBV19 to TRBJ2-5, with a possible D match to TRBD1 (6 bases). The source material was peripheral blood. The CDR3 nucleotides read TGTGCCAGTAGTATTCAGGGGTCGGGGACCCAGTACTTC. This sequence encodes CASSIQGSGTQYF.